Presented here are 5 T cell receptor beta chains from one specimen sequenced in a study of T cell responses to AZD1222 COVID-19 vaccine (dated by TCRdb to the early 2020s). The library was made by the immunoSEQ multiplex PCR assay. In TCRdb, the immuneACCESS table is reduced to in-frame sequences with V and J assigned. These tables do not hold every clone; where another copy was compared, an unresolved V gene accounts for under half, and the others remain unexplained. This sample gives about 130,000 clones in total; 75% to 90% of them show up just once. The biggest ten clones account for around 6% of the sample. Per the publication, the time point label means: baseline before first vaccination. The sample in question was peripheral blood, obtained on day 0 of AZD1222 vaccination. The receptors were gathered from an adult in good health.

This chain connects TRBV5-1 to TRBJ2-7; a possible D gene is TRBD2 (6 bases). V was trimmed by 2 bases and J by 6 bases, leaving 12 bases between them. CDR3 length equals 13 residues. Germline CDR1 reads SGHRS; CDR2 reads YFSETQ. CDR3 amino acids: CASSFGGSLEQYF. The DNA for the CDR3 is TGCGCCAGCAGCTTTGGGGGGAGTCTCGAGCAGTACTTC.

The sample holds one count of this clone. J is TRBJ1-1 and V is TRBV14; TRBD1 matches at 9 bases. The J segment lost 7 bases and the V segment lost 6 bases, leaving 12 bases of the junction unmatched. CDR3 length equals 15 residues. Germline V gene lookup returns CDR1 SGHDN and CDR2 FVKESK. The CDR3 reads CASRPAGTGYNEAFF. CDR3 in DNA: TGTGCCAGCAGGCCCGCCGGGACAGGGTATAATGAAGCTTTCTTT.

J is TRBJ2-5 and V is TRBV24-1; 7 bases match TRBD2. There are 15 residues in the CDR3. Per germline, CDR1 KGHDR and CDR2 SFDVKD. V shed 4 bases, J shed 7 bases, and the junction held 11 bases outside the gene matches. This CDR3 is CATSEPSTSQGTQYF. The CDR3 DNA is TGTGCCACCAGTGAACCTTCGACTAGCCAGGGGACCCAGTACTTC.

This clone was counted a single time. The chain couples TRBV29-1 to TRBJ1-2, with unresolved D. CDR1 and CDR2 (germline): SQVTM, ANQGSEA. V dropped 4 bases and J dropped 4 bases, with 10 bases sitting between them. This CDR3 comprises 12 residues. CDR3 amino acids: CSVGGRGYGYTF. The CDR3 coding sequence is TGCAGCGTTGGCGGGCGCGGCTATGGCTACACCTTC.

CDR3 protein: CASSETTGNNEKLFF. CDR3 nucleotides: TGTGCCAGCAGCGAAACCACAGGGAATAATGAAAAACTGTTTTTT. The chain uses TRBV9 and TRBJ1-4; maybe TRBD1 (6 bases). There are 15 residues in the CDR3. Trimming removed 3 bases from V and 4 bases from J, with 13 bases in between. Germline CDR1 is SGDLS and CDR2 is YYNGEE. Based on the CDR3 plus reference TRBV9 and TRBJ1-4, the full variable domain is DSGVTQTPKHLITATGQRVTLRCSPRSGDLSVYWYQQSLDQGLQFLIQYYNGEERAKGNILERFSAQQFPDLHSELNLSSLELGDSALYFCASSETTGNNEKLFFGSGTQLSVL.